This T cell receptor (beta chain) was captured by sequencing in a study of beta chain features in type 1 diabetes. In this sample, this clone turned up a few times. Expressed TCRB transcripts were sequenced after all isolated RNA was converted to cDNA. The repertoire was sequenced with immunoSEQ multiplex PCR; TCRdb's copy has only in-frame clones and lacks some. The sample records 200,000 to 250,000 clones, over 9.5% being singletons. Once sorted, every population was more than 98% pure. The CDR3 loop spans 15 amino acids. Germline CDR1 reads SGHRS; CDR2 reads YFSETQ. The trim removed 0 bases at V and 3 bases at J, leaving 3 bases unmatched.

The receptor's source is a woman under 30 in good health. This rearrangement joins TRBV5-1 to TRBJ2-5, with 9 bases lining up with TRBD1. The sequenced sample was naive CD4+ T cells from blood. CDR3 coding DNA: TGCGCCAGCAGCTTGGTGACAGGGGGGGAAGAGACCCAGTACTTC. Encoded protein: CASSLVTGGEETQYF.